This T cell receptor beta chain was recorded in a study of CD8+CD57+ T cells in acquired aplastic anemia (dated by TCRdb to the late 2010s). Describing the broader study: On average, sorted CD4+ and CD8+ cells yielded around 3.5 ug of extracted DNA, with a range of roughly 0.18 to 27.4 ug. CD8+CD57+ expansion was defined as frequency above the mean frequency observed in healthy subjects. Study-level results and caveats: Some 30 CD8+ CDR3 sequences were shared between patients and controls but appeared highly expressed in patients and within their immunodominant clones. No significant difference in CD8+ Simpson's diversity was found between patients and healthy controls (P=0.060).

About this clonotype itself: The antigen it binds to is not known. Qualities for individual bases were not recorded, and no much larger clone is one base off.

From its cysteine to its phenylalanine, the CDR3 spans 13 amino acids. Just CDR3 DNA is preserved here, 39 bases in frame from base 1. The germline V gene encodes CDR1 SGHTA and CDR2 FQGNSA. A distance of 11 bases separates the germline ends of V and J, which lose 5 bases and 7 bases respectively. Flow cytometry had shown CD8+CD57+ cell expansion in the patients selected for sequencing. All patients had severe acquired aplastic anemia diagnosed by International Study of Aplastic Anemia and Agranulocytosis and Camitta criteria. Patients had received no therapy at the time of blood sampling. TCR repertoires of sorted CD4+ and CD8+ blood T cells from severe aplastic anemia patients and healthy subjects were deep-sequenced in the study. Patients were enrolled in the USA under clinicaltrials.gov protocols 00001620, 01623167, 00001397, 00071045, 00081523 and 00961064. Ficoll-Paque density gradient centrifugation was used to isolate peripheral blood mononuclear cells. Before DNA was extracted, CD4+ and CD8+ T cells were sorted using either FACS or magnetic beads.

Profiling of TCR beta VDJ combinations and CDR3 sequences used genomic DNA as the template. An Illumina HiSeq 2000 was the platform used for TCR repertoire sequencing. Per the original workflow: Repertoires were assessed using TRBV/TRBJ rearrangement plots, CDR3 size and DJ length profiles, and Simpson's diversity index. The most abundant DNA sequence in the deep sequencing data was taken as the immunodominant clone. CDR3 amino acid sequences were screened for sharing across subjects and compared with published repertoires and the VDJdb database. The raw public reads went through TCRdb reprocessing: fastp at Q25, MiXCR clone calling, in-frame beta chains kept. Rows matching on CDR3 protein sequence are summarized as one entry with the most common DNA and genes. The V and J calls reflect TCRdb's pipeline rather than the authors' work. In this sample the table shows some 200,000 distinct CDR3 sequences, under 50% of which occur a single time. The ten top clones hold about 1.8% of the sample.

The sequenced material came from sorted CD4+, CD8+, or CD8+CD57+ T cells (not recorded which) from PBMCs. This sequence uses TRBV7-2 and TRBJ1-4; the D region possibly corresponds to TRBD1 (6 bases align). This sequence was found in a human donor with aplastic anemia. The DNA reads TGTGCCAGCAGCCCCCAACAGGGTGAAAAACTGTTTTTT. The encoded protein is CASSPQQGEKLFF.